This T cell receptor (beta chain) was captured in a study of T cell responses to AZD1222 COVID-19 vaccine. As to this clone: Antigen: not known.

The study, taken as a whole, reports: Spike-specific TCRs gained breadth and depth after people received two AZD1222 doses.

Profiled with immunoSEQ multiplex PCR; TCRdb holds only in-frame clones, not every one. The table shows 150,000 to 170,000 clones, with roughly nine tenths occurring only once. The V and J ends lost 5 bases and 10 bases respectively, with 18 bases between them. The length of the CDR3 is 15 residues. Germline V gene data show CDR1 as MNHEY and CDR2 as SVGAGI. Here the sequenced sample was peripheral blood, taken on day 0 of AZD1222 vaccination. This rearrangement joins TRBV6-5 to TRBJ1-6; perhaps TRBD1 as D (6 bases). The sequence came from an adult in good health. The CDR3 DNA reads TGTGCCAGCAGTCGTGCAGGGGCAGTAGAGTCACCCCTCCACTTT. This codes for CASSRAGAVESPLHF.